Listed below are T cell receptor beta chains from one sample, sequenced in a study of blood T cell repertoires in COVID-19. Produced via immunoSEQ multiplex PCR; TCRdb's table is partial and in-frame only. Found here are around 130,000 clones, more than 75% of them singletons; the top ten hold 5% to 6%. Input material: peripheral blood. These receptors were obtained from a human donor in a cohort sampled during active COVID-19. Each CDR3 is given with its conserved first and last residue. Each record gives: J gene, D gene, V gene, clone size, CDR3 DNA, CDR3 protein. The D gene is left open where the match is weak. The listing skips clone size in some rows; elsewhere it reads once, few, many or a size class.

TRBJ2-2 TRBD2 TRBV2 NA TGTGCCAGCAGCCCCGAGCGGGGTATCCCTGCCGGGGAGCTGTTTTTT CASSPERGIPAGELFF
TRBJ2-2 NA TRBV6-4 NA TGTGCCAGCAGTGACGCACTGAACACCGGGGAGCTGTTTTTT CASSDALNTGELFF
TRBJ2-7 TRBD1 TRBV5-1 NA TGCGCCAGCAGCCCTTGGACAGGGCAGAGCGAGCAGTACTTC CASSPWTGQSEQYF
TRBJ2-7 TRBD1 TRBV15 NA TGTGCCACCAGCAGAACTGACAGGGCCTTACTATACGAGCAGTACTTC CATSRTDRALLYEQYF
TRBJ1-1 NA TRBV6-5 NA TGTGCCAGCAGTTACCCGGGGAGGGTTGAAGCTTTCTTT CASSYPGRVEAFF
TRBJ1-2 NA TRBV5-1 NA TGCGCCAGCAGCTTGGCCGGAGTCACTTACTATGGCTACACCTTC CASSLAGVTYYGYTF
TRBJ1-6 NA TRBV5-4 once TGTGCCAGCAGAACAGGGCTTGGTTCACCCCTCCACTTT CASRTGLGSPLHF
TRBJ1-6 NA TRBV27 NA TGTGCCAGCAGGGCAGGGGCAGGGAATTCACCCCTCCACTTT CASRAGAGNSPLHF
TRBJ2-1 NA TRBV6-6 NA TGTGCCAGCAGTTACTCGGGGCGGGGCTCCTACAATGAGCAGTTCTTC CASSYSGRGSYNEQFF
TRBJ1-4 NA TRBV5-5 NA TGTGCCAGCAGCTTGGGAGACTCGGGGGAGAATGAAAAACTGTTTTTT CASSLGDSGENEKLFF
TRBJ2-2 TRBD2 TRBV2 NA TGTGCCAGCAGTTTAGCGGGAGTAGGCACCGGGGAGCTGTTTTTT CASSLAGVGTGELFF
TRBJ1-5 NA TRBV7-2 NA TGTGCCAGCAGCTTACCTTTGAGGACTGATCAGCCCCAGCATTTT CASSLPLRTDQPQHF
TRBJ1-2 NA TRBV7-9 NA TGTGCCAGCAGCTCGTCGGGTATCTATGGCTACACCTTC CASSSSGIYGYTF
TRBJ2-5 NA TRBV2 NA TGTGCCGACTTAGGACCGACTAGCCAAGAGACCCAGTACTTC CADLGPTSQETQYF
TRBJ2-1 TRBD2 TRBV30 NA TGTGCCTGGGCGACCCTTCTAGCGGGCAATGAGCAGTTCTTC CAWATLLAGNEQFF
TRBJ1-4 TRBD1 TRBV7-3 NA TGTGCCAGCAGCCCCCCGCAGGACAGGGCTAATGAAAAACTGTTTTTT CASSPPQDRANEKLFF
TRBJ2-1 NA TRBV4-2 NA TGTGCCAGCAGCCAAGATGGGGGAGGCAACTACAATGAGCAGTTCTTC CASSQDGGGNYNEQFF
TRBJ2-7 NA TRBV4-1 NA TGCGCCAGCAGCCGGGAGGCCGGATCCTACGAGCAGTACTTC CASSREAGSYEQYF
TRBJ2-7 TRBD1 TRBV7-9 NA TGTGCCAGCAGCTCCGGACAGGGTTCCTACGAGCAGTACTTC CASSSGQGSYEQYF
TRBJ2-1 NA TRBV7-9 NA TGTGCCAGCACCTTGAACAGGGCATACAATGAGCAGTTCTTC CASTLNRAYNEQFF
TRBJ2-7 TRBD1 TRBV6-6 NA TGTGCCAGCGGGGGACAGGGTTCCTACGAGCAGTACTTC CASGGQGSYEQYF
TRBJ2-7 TRBD2 TRBV19 NA TGTGCCAGTACTTCTGCTAGCGGGTACGAGCAGTACTTC CASTSASGYEQYF
TRBJ2-2 TRBD1 TRBV7-9 NA TGTGCCAGCAGCTGGGGACAGGGCACCGGGGAGCTGTTTTTT CASSWGQGTGELFF
TRBJ1-1 NA TRBV28 NA TGTGCCAGCAGTCCTAACAGGTTATTGAACACTGAAGCTTTCTTT CASSPNRLLNTEAFF
TRBJ2-7 NA TRBV11-1 NA TGTGCCAGCAGCTTAGCGCGCGACGAGCAGTACTTC CASSLARDEQYF
TRBJ1-2 TRBD1 TRBV7-8 NA TGTGCCAGCAGCTTAGCAGGGGGCGCATATGGCTACACCTTC CASSLAGGAYGYTF
TRBJ2-2 NA TRBV10-3 NA TGTGCCATCAGTGAGTCGAGGTTAGGAATGGCCGGGGAGCTGTTTTTT CAISESRLGMAGELFF
TRBJ2-7 TRBD1 TRBV28 NA TGTGCCAGCCGCGAGTACAGGGGGCCGTACGAGCAGTACTTC CASREYRGPYEQYF
TRBJ2-1 NA TRBV9 NA TGTGCCAGCAGCCTGAGAGATAGCGGATTCTCCTACAATGAGCAGTTCTTC CASSLRDSGFSYNEQFF
TRBJ2-7 NA TRBV28 many TGTGCCAGCAGTTTTGGCAGTCTCGAGCAGTACTTC CASSFGSLEQYF
TRBJ2-1 TRBD1 TRBV27 NA TGTGCCAGCAGTCCCGGGACAGGGTGGGATGAGCAGTTCTTC CASSPGTGWDEQFF
TRBJ2-2 TRBD2 TRBV30 once TGTGCCTGGAGCGGACTAGCGGGAGGGGAGCTGTTTTTT CAWSGLAGGELFF
TRBJ1-5 TRBD1 TRBV28 NA TGTGCCAGCAGACCCGACAGGGTCGGCAATCAGCCCCAGCATTTT CASRPDRVGNQPQHF
TRBJ1-5 NA TRBV21-1 once TGTGCCAGCAAAGACAGGGGTCTGCGGCAGCCCCAGCATTTT CASKDRGLRQPQHF
TRBJ2-1 TRBD2 TRBV28 NA TGTGCCAGCAGCCCTCTGGGAGCGGGGTATCCGAACAATGAGCAGTTCTTC CASSPLGAGYPNNEQFF
TRBJ1-2 TRBD1 TRBV6-5 NA TGTGCCAGCGTCCCGGGACAGGGGTTAAGCTACACCTTC CASVPGQGLSYTF
TRBJ2-5 TRBD2 TRBV2 NA TGTGCCAGCAGCGGACTAGCTCGTCAGGAGACCCAGTACTTC CASSGLARQETQYF
TRBJ2-3 TRBD2 TRBV27 NA TGTGCCAGCAGGCTCAGCGGGAGGGCCGGAAACCCCACCCATACGCAGTATTTT CASRLSGRAGNPTHTQYF
TRBJ2-6 NA TRBV18 NA TGTGCCAGCTCACCAGGGGCGCCAACAGGGGCCAACGTCCTGACTTTC CASSPGAPTGANVLTF
TRBJ2-2 TRBD1 TRBV7-8 NA TGTGCCAGCAGCAGAGACAGGGGTCCCGGGGAGCTGTTTTTT CASSRDRGPGELFF
TRBJ1-4 TRBD1 TRBV5-1 NA TGCGCCAGCAGCTGGACAGGGGGTAGGGAAAAACTGTTTTTT CASSWTGGREKLFF